This T cell receptor (beta chain) was found in a study of memory CD4+ T cells and cytomegalovirus serostatus. Germline CDR1 and CDR2: SEHNR and FQNEAQ (reference sequence). The V end lost 5 bases, the J end lost 7 bases, and 23 bases lay between the germline ends. The length of the CDR3 is 16 residues. The sort gate was single viable CD3+CD4+CD8-CD45RO+ cells for memory CD4+ T cells. CD4+ T cells were isolated by positive magnetic selection. Data came from immunoSEQ multiplex PCR; TCRdb stores just in-frame clones and leaves some out. The table lists some 95,000 clones, about 80% of them singletons. V gene TRBV7-9 combines with J gene TRBJ1-2; a weak D match, TRBD1 (6 bases). The specimen sequenced was memory CD4+ T cells from blood. This TCR was recovered from an adult in good health and CMV-seropositive. DNA for the CDR3: TGTGCCAGCAGCCCTAGGGGGGGCGGACCGAGGGCTGGCTACACCTTC. Translated, it gives CASSPRGGGPRAGYTF.